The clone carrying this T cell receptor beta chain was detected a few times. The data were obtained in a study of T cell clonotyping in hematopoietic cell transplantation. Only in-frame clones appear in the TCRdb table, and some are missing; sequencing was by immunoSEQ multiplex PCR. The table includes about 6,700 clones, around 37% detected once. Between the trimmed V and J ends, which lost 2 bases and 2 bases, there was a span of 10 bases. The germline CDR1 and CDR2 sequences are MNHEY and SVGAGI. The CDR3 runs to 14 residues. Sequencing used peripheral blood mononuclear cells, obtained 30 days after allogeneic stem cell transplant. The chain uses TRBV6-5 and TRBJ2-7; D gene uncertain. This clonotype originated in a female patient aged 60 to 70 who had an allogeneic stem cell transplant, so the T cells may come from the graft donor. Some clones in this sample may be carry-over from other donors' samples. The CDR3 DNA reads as TGTGCCAGCAGTTACGAAGCTACCCCCTACGAGCAGTACTTC. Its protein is CASSYEATPYEQYF.